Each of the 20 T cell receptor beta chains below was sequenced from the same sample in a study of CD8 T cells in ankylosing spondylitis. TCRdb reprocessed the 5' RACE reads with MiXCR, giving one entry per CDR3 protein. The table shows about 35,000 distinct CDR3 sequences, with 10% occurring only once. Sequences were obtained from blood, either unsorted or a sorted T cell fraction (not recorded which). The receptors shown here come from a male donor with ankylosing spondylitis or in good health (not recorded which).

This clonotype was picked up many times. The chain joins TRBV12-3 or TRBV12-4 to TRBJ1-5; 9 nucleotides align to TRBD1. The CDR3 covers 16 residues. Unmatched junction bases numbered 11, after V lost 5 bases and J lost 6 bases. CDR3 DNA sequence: TGTGCCAGCAGTAGCCGGGACAGGGTGTCGAGTCAGCCCCAGCATTTT. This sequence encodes CASSSRDRVSSQPQHF.

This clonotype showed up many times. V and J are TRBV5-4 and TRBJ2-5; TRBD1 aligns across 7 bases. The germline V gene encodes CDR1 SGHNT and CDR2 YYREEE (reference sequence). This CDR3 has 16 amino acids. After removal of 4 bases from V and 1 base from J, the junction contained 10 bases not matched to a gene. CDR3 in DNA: TGTGCCAGCAGCCCCGACAGGGAAGGAGGCCAAGAGACCCAGTACTTC. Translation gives CASSPDREGGQETQYF.

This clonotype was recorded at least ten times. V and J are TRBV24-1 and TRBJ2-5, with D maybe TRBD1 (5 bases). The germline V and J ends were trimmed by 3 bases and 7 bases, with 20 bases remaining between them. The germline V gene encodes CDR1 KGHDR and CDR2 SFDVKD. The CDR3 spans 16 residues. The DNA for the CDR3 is TGTGCCACCAGTGATGCAGAAGCCAGGGCTAGAGGGACCCAGTACTTC. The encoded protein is CATSDAEARARGTQYF.

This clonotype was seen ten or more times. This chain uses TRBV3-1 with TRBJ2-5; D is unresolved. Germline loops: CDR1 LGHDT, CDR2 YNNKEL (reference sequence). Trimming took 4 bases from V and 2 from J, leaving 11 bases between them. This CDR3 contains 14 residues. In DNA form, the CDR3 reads TGTGCCAGCAGCCTCCTCGGTGCACAAGAGACCCAGTACTTC. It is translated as CASSLLGAQETQYF.

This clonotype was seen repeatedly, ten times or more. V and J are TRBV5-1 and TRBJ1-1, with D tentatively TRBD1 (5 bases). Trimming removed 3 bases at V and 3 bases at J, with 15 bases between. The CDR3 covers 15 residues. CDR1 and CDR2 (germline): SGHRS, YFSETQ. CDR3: CASSSRGTLDTEAFF. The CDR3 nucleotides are TGCGCCAGCAGCTCCCGGGGGACGTTGGACACTGAAGCTTTCTTT.

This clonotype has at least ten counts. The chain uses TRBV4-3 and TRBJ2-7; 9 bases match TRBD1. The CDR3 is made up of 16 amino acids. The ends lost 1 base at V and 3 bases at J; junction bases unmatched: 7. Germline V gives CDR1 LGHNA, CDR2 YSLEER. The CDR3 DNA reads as TGCGCCAGCAGCCAAGCCCGGACAGGGGTGATCTACGAGCAGTACTTC. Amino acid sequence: CASSQARTGVIYEQYF.

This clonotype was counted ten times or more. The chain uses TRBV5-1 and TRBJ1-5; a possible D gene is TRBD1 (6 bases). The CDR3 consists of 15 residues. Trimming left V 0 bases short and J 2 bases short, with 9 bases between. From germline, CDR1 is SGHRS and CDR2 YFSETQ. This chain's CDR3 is CASSLEGDRNQPQHF. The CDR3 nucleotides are TGCGCCAGCAGCTTGGAGGGGGATCGCAATCAGCCCCAGCATTTT.

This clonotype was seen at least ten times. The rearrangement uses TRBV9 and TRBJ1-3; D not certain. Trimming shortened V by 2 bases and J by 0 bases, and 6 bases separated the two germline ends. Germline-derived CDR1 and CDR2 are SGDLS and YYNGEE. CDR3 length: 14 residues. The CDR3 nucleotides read TGTGCCAGCAGCGTCCGATCCTCTGGAAACACCATATATTTT. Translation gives CASSVRSSGNTIYF.

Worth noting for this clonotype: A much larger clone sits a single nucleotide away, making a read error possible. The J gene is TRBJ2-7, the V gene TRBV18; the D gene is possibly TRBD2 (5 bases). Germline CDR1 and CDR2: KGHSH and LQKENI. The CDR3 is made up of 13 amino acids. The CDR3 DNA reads TGTGCCAGCTCACCACCGGAGTTACTAGAGCAGCACTTC. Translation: CASSPPELLEQHF.

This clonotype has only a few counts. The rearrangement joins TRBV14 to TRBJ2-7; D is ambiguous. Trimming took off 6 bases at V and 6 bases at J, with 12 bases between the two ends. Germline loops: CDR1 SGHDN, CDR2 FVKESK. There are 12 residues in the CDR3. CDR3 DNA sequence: TGTGCCAGCAGTCACCGGAGAGGCGAGCAGTACTTC. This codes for CASSHRRGEQYF.

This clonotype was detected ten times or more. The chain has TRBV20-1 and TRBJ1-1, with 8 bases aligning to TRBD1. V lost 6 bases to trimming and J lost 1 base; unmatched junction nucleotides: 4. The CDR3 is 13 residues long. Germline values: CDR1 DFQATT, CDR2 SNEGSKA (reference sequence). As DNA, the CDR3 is TGCAGTGCCGTTGGACAGGGGAACACTGAAGCTTTCTTT. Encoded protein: CSAVGQGNTEAFF.

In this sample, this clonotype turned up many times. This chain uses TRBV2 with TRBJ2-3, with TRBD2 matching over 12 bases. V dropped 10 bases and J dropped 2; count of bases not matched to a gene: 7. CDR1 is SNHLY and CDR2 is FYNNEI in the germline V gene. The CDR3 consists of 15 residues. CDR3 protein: CATSRTSGNTDTQYF. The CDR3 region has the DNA TGTGCCACCTCAAGGACTAGCGGGAACACAGATACGCAGTATTTT.

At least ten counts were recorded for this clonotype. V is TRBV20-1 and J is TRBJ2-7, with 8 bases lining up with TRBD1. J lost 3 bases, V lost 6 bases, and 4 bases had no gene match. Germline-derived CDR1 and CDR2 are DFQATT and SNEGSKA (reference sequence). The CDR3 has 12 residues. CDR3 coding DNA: TGCAGTGCCGGGACAGGTGACTACGAGCAGTACTTC. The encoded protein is CSAGTGDYEQYF.

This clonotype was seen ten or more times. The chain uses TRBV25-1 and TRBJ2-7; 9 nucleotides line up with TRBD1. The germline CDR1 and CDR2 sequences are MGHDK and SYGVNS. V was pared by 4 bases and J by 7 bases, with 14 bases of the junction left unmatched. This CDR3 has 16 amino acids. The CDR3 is CASSGATGGRNREQYF. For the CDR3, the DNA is TGTGCCAGCAGTGGGGCGACAGGGGGGCGGAATCGGGAGCAGTACTTC.

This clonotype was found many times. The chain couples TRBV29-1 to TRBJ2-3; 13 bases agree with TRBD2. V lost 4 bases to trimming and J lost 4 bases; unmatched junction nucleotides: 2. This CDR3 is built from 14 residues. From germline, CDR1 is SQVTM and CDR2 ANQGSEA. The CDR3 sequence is CSVAGLAGADTQYF. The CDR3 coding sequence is TGCAGCGTTGCCGGACTAGCGGGAGCAGATACGCAGTATTTT.

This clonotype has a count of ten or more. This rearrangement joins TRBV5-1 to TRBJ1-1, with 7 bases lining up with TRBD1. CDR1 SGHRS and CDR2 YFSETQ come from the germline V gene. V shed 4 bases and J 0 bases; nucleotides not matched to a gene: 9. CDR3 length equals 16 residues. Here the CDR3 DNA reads TGCGCCAGCAGCCTCACACTACAGGGGCTGAACACTGAAGCTTTCTTT. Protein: CASSLTLQGLNTEAFF.

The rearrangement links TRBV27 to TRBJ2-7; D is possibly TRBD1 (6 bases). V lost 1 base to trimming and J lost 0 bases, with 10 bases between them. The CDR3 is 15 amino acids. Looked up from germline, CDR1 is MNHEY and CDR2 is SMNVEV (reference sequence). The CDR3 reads CASSLYRGSSYEQYF. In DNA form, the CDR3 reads TGTGCCAGCAGTTTATATAGGGGGAGCTCCTACGAGCAGTACTTC.

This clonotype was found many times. CDR3: CASSPNRVSGNTIYF. Here the CDR3 DNA reads TGTGCCAGCAGTCCAAACAGAGTCTCTGGAAACACCATATATTTT. The V gene is TRBV7-9, the J gene TRBJ1-3; unclear D gene. Germline V gene sequence: CDR1 SEHNR, CDR2 FQNEAQ (reference sequence). V was clipped by 6 bases and J by 0 bases, with 12 bases between them. The CDR3 spans 15 residues.

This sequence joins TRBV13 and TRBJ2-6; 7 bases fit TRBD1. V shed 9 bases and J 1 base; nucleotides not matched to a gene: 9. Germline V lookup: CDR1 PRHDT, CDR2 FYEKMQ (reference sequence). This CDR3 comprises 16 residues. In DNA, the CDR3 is TGTGCCAGTATGGACAGGTACCTTTCTGGGGCCAACGTCCTGACTTTC. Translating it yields CASMDRYLSGANVLTF. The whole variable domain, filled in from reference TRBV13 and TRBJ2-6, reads AAGVIQSPRHLIKEKRETATLKCYPIPRHDTVYWYQQGPGQDPQFLISFYEKMQSDKGSIPDRFSAQQFSDYHSELNMSSLELGDSALYFCASMDRYLSGANVLTFGAGSRLTVL.

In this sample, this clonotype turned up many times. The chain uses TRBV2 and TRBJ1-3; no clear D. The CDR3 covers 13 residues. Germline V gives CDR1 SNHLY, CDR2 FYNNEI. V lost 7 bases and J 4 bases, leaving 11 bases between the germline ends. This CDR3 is CASTSYGGNTIYF. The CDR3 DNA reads TGTGCCAGCACATCATACGGCGGAAACACCATATATTTT.